This T cell receptor beta chain was documented in a study of blood T cell repertoires in COVID-19. On the study more broadly: COVID-19 samples from acute and convalescent phases originated in the United States, Italy and Spain. T cells, B-cell-depleted T cells, or PBMCs supplied cDNA or gDNA.

Germline CDR1 KGHSH, CDR2 LQKENI. CDR3 length equals 15 residues. Trimming shortened V by 3 bases and J by 0 bases, and 9 bases separated the two germline ends. Authors' analysis steps: Researchers report that nucleated cell counts were estimated from reference gene primer amplification. Clones were read by immunoSEQ multiplex PCR, and TCRdb kept only the in-frame ones, dropping some. Clonal size and the V and J genes are those of that table, whereas D and trimming came from the DNA. The table shows about 200,000 clones, with around 80% occurring only once. This clonotype was sampled from a woman in her 70s with acute or convalescent COVID-19. The specimen sequenced was peripheral blood. The chain links TRBV18 to TRBJ2-1; D not resolved. Written as DNA, the CDR3 is TGTGCCAGCTCACCGACGGCTAGCTCCTACAATGAGCAGTTCTTC. Translated, it gives CASSPTASSYNEQFF.